The 5 T cell receptor beta chains in this list originate from one sample, sequenced in a study of cytomegalovirus exposure and HLA in healthy donors. Researchers ran the PCR with 60 Vbeta and 13 Jbeta primers. The table came from immunoSEQ multiplex PCR; TCRdb's copy has only in-frame clones and leaves some out. The sample holds roughly 140,000 clones. The material sequenced was PBMCs. The receptors originated from a man aged 40-49 years in good health and CMV-seronegative.

The rearrangement uses TRBV19 and TRBJ1-1, with D possibly TRBD1 on 5 matching bases. This CDR3 contains 14 residues. The V end was cut by 3 bases, the J end by 11 bases, with 19 bases between. Germline CDR1 LNHDA, CDR2 SQIVND (reference sequence). This CDR3 reads CASSIQGGRESAFF. The CDR3 region has the DNA TGTGCCAGTAGTATTCAGGGTGGCAGGGAAAGTGCTTTCTTT.

The rearrangement uses TRBV7-9 and TRBJ1-6, with D maybe TRBD1 (6 bases). This CDR3 contains 14 residues. Germline assignment: CDR1 SEHNR and CDR2 FQNEAQ (reference sequence). Trimming removed 6 bases at V and 9 bases at J, with 15 bases between. The CDR3 protein is CASRQDRVGSPLHF. CDR3 coding DNA: TGTGCCAGCAGACAGGACAGAGTGGGTTCACCCCTCCACTTT.

V gene TRBV10-3 combines with J gene TRBJ2-4; D unresolved. Germline assignment: CDR1 ENHRY and CDR2 SYGVKD. The V end was cut by 2 bases, the J end by 5 bases, with 4 bases between. The length of the CDR3 is 12 residues. CDR3 bases: TGTGCCATCAGTGAGGCAGAAAACATTCAGTACTTC. Its translation is CAISEAENIQYF.

V gene TRBV6-5 combines with J gene TRBJ1-1; TRBD1 is a possible D gene (6 bases). V lost 6 bases, J lost 2 bases, and 10 bases lay in between. Looked up from germline, CDR1 is MNHEY and CDR2 is SVGAGI. The CDR3 is 13 amino acids. CDR3 DNA sequence: TGTGCCAGCAGACAGGGACGAAACACTGAAGCTTTCTTT. It codes for CASRQGRNTEAFF.

V is TRBV2 and J is TRBJ1-1; a weak D match, TRBD1 (6 bases). This CDR3 is built from 14 residues. The V end was cut by 9 bases, the J end by 1 base, with 15 bases between. Germline values: CDR1 SNHLY, CDR2 FYNNEI. The CDR3 loop is CASRGGSRNTEAFF. As DNA, the CDR3 is TGTGCCAGTCGCGGGGGCAGCCGGAACACTGAAGCTTTCTTT.